This paragraph covers one T cell receptor beta chain sequence. Its specificity is unknown. Deep sequencing aimed at 1 in 200,000 to 1 in 1 million T cells' resolution. Generated by immunoSEQ multiplex PCR, the TCRdb table keeps only in-frame clones and is missing some. The table has about 74,000 clones, 70% to 90% seen once. Investigators sourced about 2 micrograms of genomic DNA from cryopreserved PBMCs for TCR beta libraries. The data derive from a study of cytotoxic CD8 clonotypes in ibrutinib-treated CLL. Study-wide background: Overall, some 25 responses were partial and 2 complete; following median 68 months, around 15 patients stayed remitted and about 12 progressed. The study's findings and limits: The clonality rise at ibrutinib response reflected private clonotype expansion.

The CDR3 extends over 14 amino acids. Germline V lookup: CDR1 SEHNR, CDR2 FQNEAQ (reference sequence). V trimming: 1 base; J trimming: 3 bases; junction bases outside the gene matches: 3. The gene calls are TRBV7-9 and TRBJ2-7; 7 bases line up with TRBD1. This sequence was found in a human donor with chronic lymphocytic leukemia. This specimen consisted of PBMCs, obtained at disease progression, from a patient treated with ibrutinib. This CDR3 reads CASSLGQGDYEQYF. The CDR3 region has the DNA TGTGCCAGCAGCTTAGGACAGGGAGACTACGAGCAGTACTTC.